The clone carrying this TCR beta chain has only one observation. This CDR3 comprises 14 residues. The V gene's germline CDR1 is LGHNA and CDR2 YNFKEQ. Deletions cut 0 bases from V and 5 bases from J, with 7 bases between. The data were taken from a study of blood T cell repertoires in COVID-19. About the research overall: The origin of the acute and convalescent COVID-19 samples was the United States, Italy and Spain. From T cells, B-cell-depleted T cells, or PBMCs came the material, which was cDNA or gDNA.

As processed by the authors: Counts of nucleated cells, estimated from reference gene primer amplification, were obtained. TCRdb keeps only in-frame clones here, not all; method: immunoSEQ multiplex PCR. V and J calls and clone size are as listed in that table; D and trimming were resolved from the DNA. The table lists just under 55,000 clones, about nine tenths of them singletons. The TCR sequence derives from a woman in her forties with active COVID-19. The chain joins TRBV4-2 to TRBJ1-4; D gene uncertain. Sample: peripheral blood. Here the CDR3 DNA reads TGTGCCAGCAGCCAAGACAGAATAAATGAAAAACTGTTTTTT. Amino acid sequence: CASSQDRINEKLFF.